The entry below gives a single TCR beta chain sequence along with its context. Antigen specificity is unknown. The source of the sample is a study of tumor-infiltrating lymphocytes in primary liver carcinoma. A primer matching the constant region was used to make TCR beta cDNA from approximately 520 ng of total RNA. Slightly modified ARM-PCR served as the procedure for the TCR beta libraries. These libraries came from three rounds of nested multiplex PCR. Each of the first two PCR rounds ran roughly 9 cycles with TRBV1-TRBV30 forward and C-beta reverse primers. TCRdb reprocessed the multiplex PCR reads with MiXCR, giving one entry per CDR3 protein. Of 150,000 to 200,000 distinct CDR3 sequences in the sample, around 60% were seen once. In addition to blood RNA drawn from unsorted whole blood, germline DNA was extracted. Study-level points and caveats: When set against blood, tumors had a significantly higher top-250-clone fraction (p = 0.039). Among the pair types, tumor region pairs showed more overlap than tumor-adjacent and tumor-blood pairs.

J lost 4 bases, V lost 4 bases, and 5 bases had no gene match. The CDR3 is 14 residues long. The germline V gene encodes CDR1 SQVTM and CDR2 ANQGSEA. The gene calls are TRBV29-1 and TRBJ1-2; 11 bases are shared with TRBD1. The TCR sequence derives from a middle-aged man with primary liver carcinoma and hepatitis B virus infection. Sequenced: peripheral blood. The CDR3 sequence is CSVAVGTGGYGYTF. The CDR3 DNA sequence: TGCAGCGTTGCGGTAGGGACAGGGGGCTATGGCTACACCTTC. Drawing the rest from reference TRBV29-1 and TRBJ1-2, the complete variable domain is SAVISQKPSRDICQRGTSLTIQCQVDSQVTMMFWYRQQPGQSLTLIATANQGSEATYESGFVIDKFPISRPNLTFSTLTVSNMSPEDSSIYLCSVAVGTGGYGYTFGSGTRLTVV.